This T cell receptor (beta chain) is drawn from a study of tumor-infiltrating lymphocytes in primary liver carcinoma. Production of TCR beta cDNA used approximately 480 ng total RNA together with a constant-region primer. Slightly modified ARM-PCR, run as three nested multiplex PCR rounds, produced the TCR beta libraries. TCRdb called the multiplex PCR reads again in MiXCR, with one record for every CDR3 protein. The top ten hold about 20% of the sample, which has 40,000 to 45,000 distinct CDR3 sequences, 73% seen once. Scientists recovered RNA and DNA together from around 20-30 mg of unsorted bulk tissue. Comment on this clonotype: At one end, the junction sequence differs from germline, possibly due to a read error.

The source material was liver tumor tissue from sampling region 2. The subset: tumor region T2, inferior pole. This TCR was recovered from a man between 35 and 55 years old with primary liver carcinoma and hepatitis B virus infection.

The CDR3 DNA reads as TGTGCTAGTGGTTTGGAACAGTGTCCCACAGATACGCAGTATTTC. Amino acid sequence: CASGLEQCPTDTQYF. The chain combines TRBV12-5 with TRBJ2-3; D is unclear. Germline CDR1 LGHNT, CDR2 FRNRAP. The CDR3 spans 15 residues.